These 18 T cell receptor beta chains share one sample of origin, sequenced in a study of shared clonotypes between healthy human individuals. Repertoires were generated with immunoSEQ multiplex PCR, while TCRdb's copy carries only in-frame clones and drops some. Of about 2.3 million clones listed, less than 95% are singletons. Material: naive CD4+ T cells from PBMCs. The sample's subset: CD45RA+ positively selected. These receptors all stem from a man aged 18-30 years in good health. Some clones in this sample may be carry-over from other donors' samples.

The rearrangement links TRBV19 to TRBJ2-3; tentative D call: TRBD2 (5 bases). V lost 5 bases and J 2 bases, leaving 17 bases between the germline ends. The CDR3 is made up of 16 amino acids. Germline CDR1 is LNHDA and CDR2 is SQIVND (reference sequence). The CDR3 region is CASSPREGAHTDTQYF. The CDR3 DNA reads as TGTGCCAGTAGTCCTCGAGAGGGAGCCCACACAGATACGCAGTATTTT.

The chain couples TRBV9 to TRBJ1-2, with D possibly being TRBD1 (5 bases). V lost 4 bases and J lost 5, with 18 bases in between. The CDR3 runs 15 residues. Germline lookup yields CDR1 SGDLS and CDR2 YYNGEE. CDR3 nucleotides: TGTGCCAGCAGCCTGGAGGGGTCCCTGCTATATGGCTACACCTTC. As protein: CASSLEGSLLYGYTF.

A remark on this clone: The same CDR3 is also encoded by other DNA sequences in this sample. This rearrangement joins TRBV5-1 to TRBJ2-1; possible D gene TRBD2, 6 bases. The germline V gene encodes CDR1 SGHRS and CDR2 YFSETQ. Trimming removed 0 bases from V and 4 bases from J, with 11 bases in between. The CDR3 is made up of 15 amino acids. The chain's CDR3 is CASSLEGTGYNEQFF. The CDR3 DNA sequence: TGCGCCAGCAGCTTGGAAGGGACTGGTTACAATGAGCAGTTCTTC.

On this clone itself: Other DNA sequences of this sample code for an identical CDR3. The chain links TRBV28 to TRBJ1-2; D uncertain. V gave up 6 bases and J gave up 1 base, with 6 bases separating them. The CDR3 consists of 12 residues. The germline V gene encodes CDR1 MDHEN and CDR2 SYDVKM. CDR3 amino acids: CASRIFNYGYTF. For the CDR3, the DNA is TGTGCCAGCAGAATCTTTAACTATGGCTACACCTTC.

The chain employs TRBV27 and TRBJ2-7; 9 bases match TRBD1. V gave up 4 bases and J gave up 2 bases; unmatched junction bases: 6. The germline gives CDR1 MNHEY, CDR2 SMNVEV (reference sequence). The CDR3 is 15 amino acids. DNA for the CDR3: TGTGCCAGCAGTTCAATTCGACAGGGGGCCTACGAGCAGTACTTC. This sequence encodes CASSSIRQGAYEQYF.

The V call is TRBV6-6, the J call TRBJ1-5; 8 nucleotides line up with TRBD1. Trimming took 5 bases from V and 2 from J; bases not matched to a gene: 8. This CDR3 has 16 amino acids. Germline V gives CDR1 MNHNY, CDR2 SVGAGI (reference sequence). CDR3 DNA sequence: TGTGCCAGCAGTCACCAGGGGGCTGGGGGCAATCAGCCCCAGCATTTT. The encoded protein is CASSHQGAGGNQPQHF.

This chain joins TRBV4-2 and TRBJ2-2; 10 bases fit TRBD2. V gave up 0 bases and J gave up 6 bases; unmatched junction bases: 10. The germline V gene encodes CDR1 LGHNA and CDR2 YNFKEQ. There are 18 residues in the CDR3. The CDR3 sequence is CASSQETAGGPGAGELFF. The CDR3 DNA reads as TGTGCCAGCAGCCAAGAGACAGCGGGAGGGCCCGGGGCCGGGGAGCTGTTTTTT.

The V gene is TRBV5-4, the J gene TRBJ1-3; no clear D. V lost 0 bases and J lost 4, with 11 bases in between. This CDR3 is 15 amino acids long. Germline CDR1 reads SGHNT; CDR2 reads YYREEE (reference sequence). CDR3 sequence: CASSLGDPGGNTIYF. In DNA form, the CDR3 reads TGTGCCAGCAGCTTGGGGGATCCGGGAGGAAACACCATATATTTT.

This sequence joins TRBV5-1 and TRBJ2-2; TRBD2 aligns across 9 bases. In germline, CDR1 is SGHRS, CDR2 YFSETQ. The V segment lost 7 bases and the J segment 3 bases; nucleotides outside the gene matches: 4. CDR3 length: 14 residues. Here the CDR3 reads CASEAGGYTGELFF. The CDR3 coding sequence is TGCGCCAGCGAAGCGGGAGGTTACACCGGGGAGCTGTTTTTT. The whole variable domain, filled in from reference TRBV5-1 and TRBJ2-2, reads KAGVTQTPRYLIKTRGQQVTLSCSPISGHRSVSWYQQTPGQGLQFLFEYFSETQRNKGNFPGRFSGRQFSNSRSEMNVSTLELGDSALYLCASEAGGYTGELFFGEGSRLTVL.

The V and J genes are TRBV6-1 and TRBJ1-1; tentatively, D is TRBD1 (5 bases). The V end lost 10 bases, the J end lost 2 bases, and 17 bases lay between the germline ends. The CDR3 runs to 14 residues. In germline, CDR1 is MNHNS, CDR2 SASEGT. The DNA of the CDR3 is TGTGCCACCACAACGGGAAGGGGTAACACTGAAGCTTTCTTT. Translating it yields CATTTGRGNTEAFF.

The rearrangement links TRBV27 to TRBJ1-1; 7 nucleotides match TRBD1. The germline V gene has CDR1 MNHEY and CDR2 SMNVEV (reference sequence). CDR3 length equals 15 residues. Trimming cost V 5 bases and J 0 bases; bases outside gene matches: 6. Here the CDR3 DNA reads TGTGCCAGCAGTAGGGACAGTTTAGTGAACACTGAAGCTTTCTTT. Protein: CASSRDSLVNTEAFF.

The chain couples TRBV27 to TRBJ2-6; TRBD1 matches 8 bases. CDR3 length equals 18 residues. The germline V gene encodes CDR1 MNHEY and CDR2 SMNVEV (reference sequence). V lost 2 bases to trimming and J lost 0 bases; unmatched junction nucleotides: 6. CDR3 protein: CASSLKSTGVSGANVLTF. Written as DNA, the CDR3 is TGTGCCAGCAGTTTAAAATCGACAGGGGTCTCTGGGGCCAACGTCCTGACTTTC.

Comment on this clone: Relative to the germline gene, one junction end is altered; a read error may explain this. The chain recombines TRBV7-3 with TRBJ2-1, with 8 nucleotides matching TRBD2. CDR3 size: 16 residues. CDR1 SGHTA and CDR2 FQGTGA come from the germline V gene. The CDR3 loop reads CASSLIAGLSYNEQFF. Written as DNA, the CDR3 is TGTGCCAGCAGTTTAATAGCGGGGCTCTCCTACAATGAGCAGTTCTTC.

The chain joins TRBV6-1 to TRBJ1-4, with D possibly matching TRBD1 (6 bases). CDR1 and CDR2 (germline): MNHNS, SASEGT. CDR3 length: 14 residues. The germline V and J ends were trimmed by 7 bases and 4 bases, with 13 bases remaining between them. The CDR3 protein is CASTGQSNNEKLFF. The CDR3 bases are TGTGCCAGCACTGGACAGTCGAATAATGAAAAACTGTTTTTT.

The chain joins TRBV27 to TRBJ2-3; D is unresolved. CDR3 length: 14 amino acids. Germline V gene lookup returns CDR1 MNHEY and CDR2 SMNVEV (reference sequence). V was shortened by 3 bases and J by 2 bases, with 9 bases between the two germline ends. CDR3 loop: CASSFYHDTDTQYF. CDR3 in DNA: TGTGCCAGCAGTTTCTACCACGACACAGATACGCAGTATTTT.

The chain carries TRBV27 and TRBJ1-4, with a possible D match to TRBD1 (5 bases). With 5 bases removed from V and 5 bases from J, the gap between germline ends came to 24 bases. This CDR3 has 18 amino acids. Germline V gives CDR1 MNHEY, CDR2 SMNVEV (reference sequence). The CDR3 bases are TGTGCCAGCAGTCCCCGAATTTCCCGCAGGCAGGGAAATGAAAAACTGTTTTTT. This encodes CASSPRISRRQGNEKLFF. The entire variable domain, with the rest obtained from reference TRBV27 and TRBJ1-4, is as follows: EAQVTQNPRYLITVTGKKLTVTCSQNMNHEYMSWYRQDPGLGLRQIYYSMNVEVTDKGDVPEGYKVSRKEKRNFPLILESPSPNQTSLYFCASSPRISRRQGNEKLFFGSGTQLSVL.

V is TRBV5-8 and J is TRBJ1-5, with 10 bases lining up with TRBD1. The CDR3 totals 15 residues. CDR1 is SGHTS, CDR2 YDEGEE, per germline. Trimming at V came to 4 bases and at J to 4 bases, leaving 5 bases not matched to a gene. CDR3: CASSRGTGENQPQHF. DNA for the CDR3: TGTGCCAGCAGCCGTGGGACAGGGGAGAATCAGCCCCAGCATTTT.

The sample holds one count of this clone. The chain links TRBV28 to TRBJ2-2; 7 nucleotides align to TRBD2. The germline CDR1 and CDR2 sequences are MDHEN and SYDVKM. Trimming at V came to 5 bases and at J to 0 bases, leaving 6 bases not matched to a gene. The CDR3 is made up of 16 amino acids. The CDR3 sequence: CASSRYSGPNTGELFF. In nucleotides, the CDR3 is TGTGCCAGCAGTCGATATAGCGGGCCGAACACCGGGGAGCTGTTTTTT.